The rows below give T cell receptor beta chains drawn from one sample of a study of blood T cell repertoires in COVID-19. Produced via immunoSEQ multiplex PCR; TCRdb's table is partial and in-frame only. Of just over 250,000 clones in the sample, around 87% are singletons; the top ten hold under 2.5%. The sample comprised peripheral blood. The receptors originated from a woman aged 45-60 years with acute or convalescent COVID-19. The CDR3 runs from the conserved cysteine through the conserved F or W. Each record gives: J gene, V gene, D gene, clone size, CDR3 DNA, CDR3 protein. The D gene is left open where the match is weak. Size values are once, few and many counts, or a class for expanded clones, and some rows have none.

TRBJ1-3 | TRBV19 | TRBD1 | - | TGTGCCAGTAGCGCCGACAGGGCGGGTGGAAACACCATATATTTT | CASSADRAGGNTIYF
TRBJ2-1 | TRBV18 | - | - | TGTGCCAGCTCTAACGCTAGCAGCTACAATGAGCAGTTCTTC | CASSNASSYNEQFF
TRBJ2-2 | TRBV5-1 | TRBD1 | - | TGCGCCAGCAGCTTCGGACAGGGGGCCGGGGAGCTGTTTTTT | CASSFGQGAGELFF
TRBJ1-1 | TRBV7-9 | TRBD1 | - | TGTGCCAGCAGTCCACACCCGCTCACCGCCCGGACAGGGGGCACTGAAGCTTTCTTT | CASSPHPLTARTGGTEAFF
TRBJ2-7 | TRBV6-5 | - | - | TGTGCCACCAGGGTGGGGGCCCGCTACGAGCAGTACTTC | CATRVGARYEQYF
TRBJ2-2 | TRBV28 | TRBD1 | - | TGTGCCAGCAGCTTGACAGGGGGCTCTAGGTCCGGGGAGCTGTTTTTT | CASSLTGGSRSGELFF
TRBJ2-7 | TRBV27 | TRBD1 | - | TGTGCCAGCAGTCTCCGGACAGGGGCCAAACACTACGAGCAGTACTTC | CASSLRTGAKHYEQYF
TRBJ2-2 | TRBV28 | TRBD2 | - | TGTGCCAGCAGCCCCCTTGGACTAGCGGGAACCGGGGAGCTGTTTTTT | CASSPLGLAGTGELFF
TRBJ2-5 | TRBV5-6 | TRBD1 | - | TGTGCCAGCAGCTTATCAGGGGGCGAGACCCAGTACTTC | CASSLSGGETQYF
TRBJ2-1 | TRBV10-3 | TRBD2 | - | TGTGCCATCAGTGATCGTAGGGGAGGGACTAGCAAGGATGAGCAGTTCTTC | CAISDRRGGTSKDEQFF
TRBJ1-1 | TRBV28 | - | - | TGTGCCAGCAGTTTATACAGGAGGGGCACTGAAGCTTTCTTT | CASSLYRRGTEAFF
TRBJ2-1 | TRBV7-9 | TRBD2 | few | TGTGCCAGCAGCTTAGGACTAGCGGGATTCGATGAGCAGTTCTTC | CASSLGLAGFDEQFF
TRBJ1-1 | TRBV18 | - | - | TGTGCCAGCTCACCACCGCGGGGGCGCGCTTTCTTT | CASSPPRGRAFF
TRBJ2-2 | TRBV7-7 | TRBD1 | - | TGTGCTAGCAGCTCAAGGACAGGGGCCAACACCGGGGAGCTGTTTTTT | CASSSRTGANTGELFF
TRBJ2-1 | TRBV5-4 | TRBD2 | few | TGTGCCAGCACTAGCGGGAGCAAGAGCTCCTACAATGAGCAGTTCTTC | CASTSGSKSSYNEQFF
TRBJ1-4 | TRBV19 | - | - | TGTGCCAGTAGTATAGATTTTTACAGCAATGAAAAACTGTTTTTT | CASSIDFYSNEKLFF
TRBJ2-1 | TRBV9 | - | - | TGTGCCAGCAGCGTAGGCGCAGGGGTGGAGCAGTTCTTC | CASSVGAGVEQFF
TRBJ1-5 | TRBV7-8 | TRBD1 | - | TGTGCCAGCAGCTTAGCGGGACAGGGGTATCAGCCCCAGCATTTT | CASSLAGQGYQPQHF
TRBJ2-1 | TRBV7-3 | TRBD2 | - | TGTGCCAGCAGCCCAGGACTAGCGGGAGGTCTGAATGAGCAGTTCTTC | CASSPGLAGGLNEQFF
TRBJ2-7 | TRBV27 | - | - | TGTGCCAGCAGTTCCCCCGACAGGTCCTACGAGCAGTACTTC | CASSSPDRSYEQYF
TRBJ2-7 | TRBV15 | - | once | TGTGCCACCAGCAGGGCCGCAGGGATTAGCTACGAGCAGTACTTC | CATSRAAGISYEQYF
TRBJ1-2 | TRBV2 | - | - | TGTGCCAGCAGCGGACCTTCGGGACTAAACTATGGCTACACCTTC | CASSGPSGLNYGYTF
TRBJ1-1 | TRBV5-1 | - | - | TGCGCCAGCAGTTTTACAGGTATGAACACTGAAGCTTTCTTT | CASSFTGMNTEAFF
TRBJ1-5 | TRBV4-1 | - | - | TGCGCCAGCAGCCAAGAGTTCAGGGGCGGAATTAGCAATCAGCCCCAGCATTTT | CASSQEFRGGISNQPQHF
TRBJ1-1 | TRBV4-1 | TRBD1 | few | TGCGCCAGCAGCCAAATGAGGCAGGGGGGCACTGAAGCTTTCTTT | CASSQMRQGGTEAFF
TRBJ2-7 | TRBV6-2/TRBV6-3 | TRBD1 | few | TGTGCCAGCAGTAGGGACAGGGGCTCTAGGAACTCCTACGAGCAGTACTTC | CASSRDRGSRNSYEQYF
TRBJ1-6 | TRBV7-9 | - | - | TGTGCCAGCAGCTTAACAGGGATCAATTCACCCCTCCACTTT | CASSLTGINSPLHF
TRBJ1-5 | TRBV2 | TRBD1 | - | TGTGCCAGCAGGGGACAGGGGTGGAATCAGCCCCAGCATTTT | CASRGQGWNQPQHF
TRBJ2-2 | TRBV4-2 | TRBD2 | once | TGTGCCAGCAGCCACCGAGGACTAGCGGGCGCGAACACCGGGGAGCTGTTTTTT | CASSHRGLAGANTGELFF
TRBJ1-3 | TRBV9 | - | once | TGTGCCAGCAGCGTTCAGGACTCTCGCTCTGGAAACACCATATATTTT | CASSVQDSRSGNTIYF
TRBJ1-1 | TRBV7-6 | TRBD1 | - | TGTGCCAGCAGCACCCGAGGACAGGGGCACACTGAAGCTTTCTTT | CASSTRGQGHTEAFF
TRBJ2-4 | TRBV6-5 | - | - | TGTGCCAGCAGTTATCTTCGAGCCAAAAACATTCAGTACTTC | CASSYLRAKNIQYF
TRBJ2-3 | TRBV6-4 | - | - | TGTGCCAGCAGTGTACAGGGTGGCACAGATACGCAGTATTTT | CASSVQGGTDTQYF
TRBJ2-1 | TRBV15 | - | - | TGTGCCACCAGCAGAGATCGGGGGGAGCAGTTCTTC | CATSRDRGEQFF
TRBJ2-3 | TRBV9 | - | - | TGTGCCAGCAGCGCGCTAGCGTCAACGTCCACAGATACGCAGTATTTT | CASSALASTSTDTQYF
TRBJ1-2 | TRBV20-1 | - | - | TGCAGTGCTAGTTTGGGGGCCTATGGCTACACCTTC | CSASLGAYGYTF
TRBJ1-1 | TRBV30 | - | - | TGTGCCTGGCATTACAGGAGGGACACTGAAGCTTTCTTT | CAWHYRRDTEAFF
TRBJ2-7 | TRBV27 | TRBD2 | - | TGTGCCAGCACCTCTTATCCGGGACTAGTCGGGAAGGAGCAGTACTTC | CASTSYPGLVGKEQYF
TRBJ1-3 | TRBV27 | TRBD1 | - | TGTGCCAGCAGGGGGACAGGGATAGGAAACACCATATATTTT | CASRGTGIGNTIYF
TRBJ1-1 | TRBV5-1 | TRBD1 | - | TGCGCCAGCAGCTCCACGACAGGGGGGAACACTGAAGCTTTCTTT | CASSSTTGGNTEAFF
TRBJ1-2 | TRBV2 | - | - | TGTGCCAGCAGTGAAGCTCCTCGTGTTGGCTACACCTTC | CASSEAPRVGYTF
TRBJ1-4 | TRBV11-2 | TRBD1 | - | TGTGCCAGCAGCGAGGGACAGATCACCGAAAAACTGTTTTTT | CASSEGQITEKLFF
TRBJ1-5 | TRBV28 | - | - | TGTGCCAGCAGTTTAGGAGGAGGGCGCAATCAGCCCCAGCATTTT | CASSLGGGRNQPQHF
TRBJ2-1 | TRBV28 | - | - | TGTGCCAGCAGTTTACAGGACAATGAGCAGTTCTTC | CASSLQDNEQFF
TRBJ1-1 | TRBV4-2 | - | few | TGTGCCAGCAGCCCGCGGGACCGCCCAAGTACTGAAGCTTTCTTT | CASSPRDRPSTEAFF
TRBJ2-1 | TRBV29-1 | TRBD1 | once | TGCAGCGCTGCGGACAGGGAGAGTTTTGGGGAGTTCTTC | CSAADRESFGEFF